One and the same sample provided the 23 T cell receptor beta chains below, sequenced in a study of control samples from healthy donors and cancer patients (dated by TCRdb to about 2020). Receptor libraries were prepared by the immunoSEQ multiplex PCR assay. TCRdb mirrors the immuneACCESS table, restricted to in-frame sequences. Some clones are absent from its copies; in checked studies, under half trace to an unresolved V gene, and the reason for the others is unknown. The sample contains about 110,000 clones, approximately 80% of them found a single time. Jointly, the top ten make up 6.5% of the sample. The sequenced material came from blood. The receptor set was obtained from a man between 18 and 29 years old in good health.

This clone rates as medium-sized. The same CDR3 arises from other DNA sequences in this sample as well. The rearrangement joins TRBV9 to TRBJ2-3; D not resolved. Germline V lookup: CDR1 SGDLS, CDR2 YYNGEE. The CDR3 has 13 residues. V shed 4 bases and J shed 3 bases, with 9 bases lying between them. The CDR3 bases are TGTGCCAGCAGCCCAAGGGCGACAGATACGCAGTATTTT. Translated, it gives CASSPRATDTQYF.

The chain carries TRBV5-1 and TRBJ2-5, with a possible D match to TRBD2 (7 bases). This CDR3 contains 14 residues. The V end was cut by 6 bases, the J end by 5 bases, with 17 bases between. In germline, CDR1 is SGHRS, CDR2 YFSETQ. The CDR3 nucleotides are TGCGCCAGCACCCGAGGGGGGGTCGGGGAGACCCAGTACTTC. This codes for CASTRGGVGETQYF.

The chain carries TRBV12-5 and TRBJ1-1; 7 nucleotides match TRBD1. CDR1 LGHNT and CDR2 FRNRAP come from the germline V gene. Trimming removed 5 bases from V and 8 bases from J; junction bases left unmatched: 2. The CDR3 runs 11 residues. Here the CDR3 reads CASGLQGEAFF. The CDR3 nucleotides read TGTGCTAGTGGTCTACAGGGGGAAGCTTTCTTT.

This clone occurred a few times. The gene calls are TRBV14 and TRBJ2-6; D ambiguous. The CDR3 extends over 15 amino acids. V was shortened by 8 bases and J by 0 bases, with 11 bases between the two germline ends. Per the germline V gene, CDR1 is SGHDN and CDR2 is FVKESK. In DNA form, the CDR3 reads TGTGCCAGCTCCCTTGTTGGCTCTGGGGCCAACGTCCTGACTTTC. Its translation is CASSLVGSGANVLTF.

This clone came up a few times. V is TRBV2 and J is TRBJ1-1; 7 positions agree with TRBD1. CDR3 length equals 14 residues. Germline V CDR1 and CDR2: SNHLY, FYNNEI. V was clipped by 4 bases and J by 2 bases; unmatched bases: 4. CDR3 sequence (DNA): TGTGCCAGCAGTGCCCGACAGGGAAACACTGAAGCTTTCTTT. Translated, it gives CASSARQGNTEAFF.

J is TRBJ1-2 and V is TRBV11-2; D gene unclear. The V end lost 1 base, the J end lost 8 bases, and 20 bases lay between the germline ends. CDR3 length: 16 amino acids. Germline loops: CDR1 SGHAT, CDR2 FQNNGV. The CDR3 nucleotides read TGTGCCAGCAGCTTAGGAACGGAATTACCATCTTGGGGCTACACCTTC. The encoded protein is CASSLGTELPSWGYTF.

This clone appeared once. The chain carries TRBV18 and TRBJ1-5, with D perhaps TRBD1 (5 bases). With 3 bases removed from V and 1 base from J, the gap between germline ends came to 16 bases. In germline, CDR1 is KGHSH, CDR2 LQKENI. CDR3 length equals 17 residues. The CDR3: CASSPSSGVKSNQPQHF. The CDR3 DNA reads as TGTGCCAGCTCACCCTCCTCGGGGGTAAAAAGCAATCAGCCCCAGCATTTT.

This chain joins TRBV2 and TRBJ1-1, with D possibly being TRBD1 (5 bases). This CDR3 is built from 15 residues. V shed 6 bases and J shed 0 bases, with 14 bases lying between them. Germline CDR1 is SNHLY and CDR2 is FYNNEI. Here the CDR3 reads CASSLAGLLNTEAFF. CDR3 coding DNA: TGTGCCAGCAGCCTAGCGGGACTCCTGAACACTGAAGCTTTCTTT.

The rearrangement links TRBV19 to TRBJ1-5; D is undetermined. The CDR3 spans 14 residues. Germline assignment: CDR1 LNHDA and CDR2 SQIVND (reference sequence). V gave up 8 bases and J gave up 0 bases, with 11 bases separating them. The DNA for the CDR3 is TGTGCCAGTCAGAATAGATATAGCAATCAGCCCCAGCATTTT. Its translation: CASQNRYSNQPQHF. Full variable domain (rest looked up from reference TRBV19 and TRBJ1-5): DGGITQSPKYLFRKEGQNVTLSCEQNLNHDAMYWYRQDPGQGLRLIYYSQIVNDFQKGDIAEGYSVSREKKESFPLTVTSAQKNPTAFYLCASQNRYSNQPQHFGDGTRLSIL.

The genes are TRBV7-6 and TRBJ1-1; perhaps TRBD1 as D (6 bases). This CDR3 has 16 residues. Germline CDR1 and CDR2: SGHVS and FNYEAQ. V shed 1 base and J shed 5 bases, with 17 bases lying between them. CDR3 DNA: TGTGCCAGCAGCTTAGATTCGGGGGGGCGTTATACTGAAGCTTTCTTT. It specifies CASSLDSGGRYTEAFF.

The chain combines TRBV5-1 with TRBJ1-2; 8 nucleotides agree with TRBD1. This CDR3 comprises 15 residues. Trimming at V came to 3 bases and at J to 6 bases, leaving 10 bases not matched to a gene. Germline V gene lookup returns CDR1 SGHRS and CDR2 YFSETQ. CDR3 protein: CASSWGQVSDNGYTF. The CDR3 region has the DNA TGCGCCAGCAGCTGGGGACAGGTATCAGACAATGGCTACACCTTC.

V and J are TRBV6-5 and TRBJ2-5; 11 nucleotides align to TRBD1. Germline V CDR1 and CDR2: MNHEY, SVGAGI. The CDR3 length is 15 residues. V dropped 6 bases and J dropped 5; count of bases not matched to a gene: 8. This CDR3 reads CASRWDRGSAETQYF. CDR3 DNA sequence: TGTGCCAGCAGGTGGGACAGGGGGTCGGCGGAGACCCAGTACTTC.

This clone has only a few counts. The chain carries TRBV10-3 and TRBJ1-1; D gene uncertain. Germline lookup yields CDR1 ENHRY and CDR2 SYGVKD. Trimming left V 0 bases short and J 10 bases short, with 12 bases between. The CDR3 is 13 amino acids. CDR3 sequence reads: CAISESGRGGAFF. DNA of the CDR3: TGTGCCATCAGTGAGTCTGGACGTGGAGGAGCTTTCTTT.

This clone was observed a single time. This chain links TRBV5-1 with TRBJ2-1; D possibly matches TRBD1 or TRBD2 (7 bases each). There are 15 residues in the CDR3. The ends were cut back, 4 bases at V and 7 bases at J, with 18 bases in the middle. Germline values: CDR1 SGHRS, CDR2 YFSETQ. This chain's CDR3 is CASSPAGQPMNEQFF. The CDR3 DNA is TGCGCCAGCAGCCCAGCGGGACAGCCCATGAATGAGCAGTTCTTC.

This clone came up once. This chain joins TRBV6-1 and TRBJ1-6; D possibly corresponds to TRBD1 (5 bases). V dropped 1 base and J dropped 0 bases, with 10 bases sitting between them. CDR1 is MNHNS and CDR2 is SASEGT in the germline V gene. The CDR3 covers 17 residues. CDR3 sequence (DNA): TGTGCCAGCAGTGAAGGGGCAGGGAGCTCCTATAATTCACCCCTCCACTTT. Its translation is CASSEGAGSSYNSPLHF.

This clone was recorded many times. J is TRBJ1-6 and V is TRBV4-1; D gene unclear. Germline loops: CDR1 MGHRA, CDR2 YSYEKL. This CDR3 is built from 15 residues. Trimming cost V 6 bases and J 8 bases, with 17 bases left between them. The CDR3 nucleotides read TGCGCCAGCAGTATGACCGGGGTAGTGGATTCACCCCTCCACTTT. Protein: CASSMTGVVDSPLHF.

The rearrangement uses TRBV19 and TRBJ1-3; maybe TRBD1 (5 bases). CDR3 length: 13 amino acids. The V end was cut by 6 bases, the J end by 0 bases, with 6 bases between. Per germline, CDR1 LNHDA and CDR2 SQIVND (reference sequence). The CDR3: CASRQVSGNTIYF. The CDR3 region has the DNA TGTGCCAGTAGACAGGTCTCTGGAAACACCATATATTTT. Looking up the rest from reference TRBV19 and TRBJ1-3 gives the full variable domain: DGGITQSPKYLFRKEGQNVTLSCEQNLNHDAMYWYRQDPGQGLRLIYYSQIVNDFQKGDIAEGYSVSREKKESFPLTVTSAQKNPTAFYLCASRQVSGNTIYFGEGSWLTVV.

The chain recombines TRBV6-5 with TRBJ2-5, with D tentatively TRBD1 (6 bases). CDR3 length: 16 residues. The ends were cut back, 0 bases at V and 0 bases at J, with 11 bases in the middle. Per germline, CDR1 MNHEY and CDR2 SVGAGI. The DNA for the CDR3 is TGTGCCAGCAGTTACTCTGGACAGTGGTACCAAGAGACCCAGTACTTC. Its protein product is CASSYSGQWYQETQYF.

The chain uses TRBV4-3 and TRBJ1-4; D possibly corresponds to TRBD1 (5 bases). The CDR3 is 16 amino acids. Germline loops: CDR1 LGHNA, CDR2 YSLEER. Trimming pared 0 bases from V and 12 bases from J, leaving 20 bases between. CDR3 sequence (DNA): TGCGCCAGCAGCCAAGATTCCGGACCCTTGACAGCGGAACTGTTTTTT. Translated, it gives CASSQDSGPLTAELFF.

V gene TRBV28 combines with J gene TRBJ2-1; D call uncertain. V was shortened by 2 bases and J by 8 bases, with 13 bases between the two germline ends. The CDR3 runs to 14 residues. Per germline, CDR1 MDHEN and CDR2 SYDVKM. In DNA, the CDR3 is TGTGCCAGCAGTTTACTCCACGGAATGCATGAGCAGTTCTTC. Protein sequence: CASSLLHGMHEQFF.

This rearrangement joins TRBV27 to TRBJ1-4; D might be TRBD1 (5 bases). The CDR3 length is 14 residues. Germline V gives CDR1 MNHEY, CDR2 SMNVEV (reference sequence). The ends were cut back, 6 bases at V and 8 bases at J, with 16 bases in the middle. CDR3: CASSEKPTDEKLFF. The CDR3 DNA is TGTGCCAGCAGCGAGAAACCGACAGACGAAAAACTGTTTTTT.

This chain connects TRBV4-3 to TRBJ1-6; D gene uncertain. V was trimmed by 0 bases and J by 7 bases, leaving 7 bases between them. The germline gives CDR1 LGHNA, CDR2 YSLEER. This CDR3 has 14 amino acids. CDR3 loop: CASSQDGRNSPLHF. For the CDR3, the DNA is TGCGCCAGCAGCCAAGATGGCAGGAATTCACCCCTCCACTTT.

This sequence joins TRBV7-2 and TRBJ1-2; D gene ambiguous. CDR1 is SGHTA and CDR2 is FQGNSA in the germline V gene. The CDR3 length is 14 residues. V was trimmed by 5 bases and J by 2 bases, leaving 12 bases between them. CDR3 DNA sequence: TGTGCCAGCAGCCCACAGACAACGAACTATGGCTACACCTTC. Translation gives CASSPQTTNYGYTF.